The 14 T cell receptor beta chains reported below all come from one sample, sequenced in a study of blood T cell repertoires in COVID-19. The repertoire was sequenced with immunoSEQ multiplex PCR; TCRdb's copy has only in-frame clones and lacks some. The repertoire includes under 450,000 clones, approximately 77% of them detected once, and over 0.95% sits in the top ten. The sequenced sample consisted of peripheral blood. These receptors all stem from a human donor with acute or convalescent COVID-19. The donor label of this sample is uncertain.

CDR3 protein: CASNRQGPTYEQYF. CDR3 DNA sequence: TGTGCCAGCAACCGACAGGGGCCAACCTACGAGCAGTACTTC. This sequence joins TRBV27 and TRBJ2-7; 8 bases are a match to TRBD1. This CDR3 contains 14 residues. V was pared by 7 bases and J by 2 bases, with 7 bases of the junction left unmatched. CDR1 and CDR2 (germline): MNHEY, SMNVEV (reference sequence).

The chain combines TRBV6-6 with TRBJ1-1; 7 nucleotides match TRBD1. The ends lost 1 base at V and 4 bases at J; junction bases unmatched: 3. The CDR3 is 14 amino acids. Per germline, CDR1 MNHNY and CDR2 SVGAGI (reference sequence). CDR3 sequence reads: CASSYLRGPTEAFF. Here the CDR3 DNA reads TGTGCCAGCAGTTACTTAAGGGGGCCCACTGAAGCTTTCTTT.

CDR3 residues: CASSQEVGPPKNIQYF. The CDR3 DNA reads TGTGCCAGCAGCCAAGAGGTGGGCCCTCCCAAAAACATTCAGTACTTC. V gene TRBV14 combines with J gene TRBJ2-4; D not certain. Looked up from germline, CDR1 is SGHDN and CDR2 is FVKESK. The CDR3 is 16 residues long. With 0 bases removed from V and 2 bases from J, the gap between germline ends came to 11 bases.

The chain carries TRBV29-1 and TRBJ1-1, with 7 bases that match TRBD1. CDR1 and CDR2 (germline): SQVTM, ANQGSEA. Losses at the gene ends were 7 bases for V and 1 base for J; bases not matched to a gene: 9. This CDR3 has 14 residues. The CDR3 protein is CSAGSRTGNTEAFF. The CDR3 nucleotides read TGCAGCGCTGGCTCCCGGACAGGGAACACTGAAGCTTTCTTT.

This chain uses TRBV28 with TRBJ2-2, with 8 bases aligning to TRBD2. Trimming cost V 6 bases and J 1 base; bases outside gene matches: 4. Germline V gives CDR1 MDHEN, CDR2 SYDVKM. This CDR3 has 15 residues. Here the CDR3 DNA reads TGTGCCAGCAGAATAGCGGGGATGAACACCGGGGAGCTGTTTTTT. Translation gives CASRIAGMNTGELFF.

The gene calls are TRBV25-1 and TRBJ2-7, with a weak D call TRBD1 (5 bases). The CDR3 has 15 amino acids. Germline-derived CDR1 and CDR2 are MGHDK and SYGVNS. Trimming cost V 4 bases and J 2 bases, with 15 bases left between them. In nucleotides, the CDR3 is TGTGCCAGCAGTGTCTCGACAGCTGCAACCTACGAGCAGTACTTC. This encodes CASSVSTAATYEQYF.

The CDR3 loop reads CASSETRDSSEQFF. CDR3 nucleotide sequence: TGTGCCAGCAGTGAAACCCGGGACTCTAGTGAGCAGTTCTTC. This chain connects TRBV2 to TRBJ2-1; D is possibly TRBD2 (6 bases). The ends were cut back, 2 bases at V and 9 bases at J, with 14 bases in the middle. Looked up from germline, CDR1 is SNHLY and CDR2 is FYNNEI. The CDR3 runs 14 residues.

This chain links TRBV5-6 with TRBJ1-1; D call uncertain. V was trimmed by 4 bases and J by 0 bases, leaving 19 bases between them. This CDR3 region has 17 residues. Per germline, CDR1 SGHDT and CDR2 YYEEEE. Here the CDR3 DNA reads TGTGCCAGCAGCCCTCTGGGAGCCGCAGACCTGAACACTGAAGCTTTCTTT. Its translation: CASSPLGAADLNTEAFF.

The genes are TRBV18 and TRBJ1-2, with 11 bases that match TRBD1. The J segment lost 8 bases and the V segment lost 6 bases, leaving 8 bases of the junction unmatched. Germline V gene data show CDR1 as KGHSH and CDR2 as LQKENI. This CDR3 region has 14 residues. CDR3 in amino acids: CASSLGQGVDGYTF. The CDR3 DNA sequence: TGTGCCAGCTCTCTGGGACAGGGGGTTGACGGCTACACCTTC.

The sample holds one count of this clone. The genes are TRBV28 and TRBJ2-3; 11 nucleotides agree with TRBD1. The J segment lost 5 bases and the V segment lost 4 bases, leaving 11 bases of the junction unmatched. The germline V gene has CDR1 MDHEN and CDR2 SYDVKM. CDR3 length: 17 residues. In DNA, the CDR3 is TGTGCCAGCAGTTCAACCTTGGGACAGGGGGGTGTAGATACGCAGTATTTT. Protein: CASSSTLGQGGVDTQYF.

This chain connects TRBV7-2 to TRBJ1-2; perhaps TRBD1 as D (5 bases). The V gene's germline CDR1 is SGHTA and CDR2 FQGNSA. V lost 5 bases, J lost 7 bases, and 20 bases lay in between. This CDR3 comprises 15 residues. As DNA, the CDR3 is TGTGCCAGCAGCCCCGACGCCGGCAGGGTTGGTGGCTACACCTTC. Translating it yields CASSPDAGRVGGYTF.

The chain couples TRBV5-4 to TRBJ1-5; D remains ambiguous. V gave up 0 bases and J gave up 3 bases, with 10 bases separating them. The CDR3 covers 15 residues. Germline V gene lookup returns CDR1 SGHNT and CDR2 YYREEE (reference sequence). The CDR3: CASSLEPRPNQPQHF. The CDR3 DNA follows: TGTGCCAGCAGCTTGGAGCCGCGTCCCAATCAGCCCCAGCATTTT.

The sample holds a few counts of this clone. In DNA form, the CDR3 reads TGTGCCAGCAGTTCGGCCGGGACAGGGGGCCACAATGAGCAGTTCTTC. Amino acid sequence: CASSSAGTGGHNEQFF. The chain has TRBV28 and TRBJ2-1, with 12 bases that match TRBD1. Germline CDR1 reads MDHEN; CDR2 reads SYDVKM. J gave up 5 bases and V 4 bases, and 6 bases lay outside the gene matches. This CDR3 has 16 residues.

The chain combines TRBV7-8 with TRBJ2-2, with 14 bases matching TRBD2. The V gene end was trimmed by 1 base and the J gene end by 6 bases; junction bases not matched to a gene: 7. Germline V gene lookup returns CDR1 SGHVS and CDR2 FQNEAQ. The CDR3 loop spans 18 amino acids. CDR3 residues: CASSLVHMGLAGAGELFF. The CDR3 bases are TGTGCCAGCAGCTTAGTTCATATGGGACTAGCGGGAGCCGGGGAGCTGTTTTTT.